This T cell receptor beta chain stems from a study of T cell repertoires in cytomegalovirus infection. Turning to the study itself: It was the public TCR beta signatures that indicated both CMV infection and matching HLA type. Overall study findings and caveats: Carriage of CMV together with the relevant HLA was identifiable through cumulative public TCR beta family frequency.

This CDR3 contains 14 residues. Germline lookup yields CDR1 SQVTM and CDR2 ANQGSEA. The ends were cut back, 0 bases at V and 2 bases at J, with 11 bases in the middle. TCRdb re-analysed the reads in MiXCR, keeping a single row per CDR3 protein. The data contain around 180,000 distinct CDR3 sequences, roughly 28% of them singletons. About this clonotype: No antigen is known for it.

The TCR comes from a human donor in good health (CMV status not recorded). Some clones in this sample may be carry-over from other donors' samples. Material for sequencing was PBMCs. The chain recombines TRBV29-1 with TRBJ2-7; no reliable D call. CDR3 DNA sequence: TGCAGCGTTGAAGAAGGCCCCCAGGCCTACGAGCAGTACTTC. It is translated as CSVEEGPQAYEQYF.